Here is one TCR beta chain with its context. Per the germline V gene, CDR1 is SGHTA and CDR2 is FQGNSA. This CDR3 comprises 14 residues. The V end was cut by 3 bases, the J end by 6 bases, with 12 bases between. This record comes from a study of T-cell reconstitution after alpha-beta-depleted transplantation in children. The TCRbeta library incorporated unique molecular identifiers. TCRdb reprocessed the PCR reads with MiXCR, giving one entry per CDR3 protein. This sample has 400,000 to 500,000 distinct CDR3 sequences; roughly 10% occur once, and the top ten carry approximately 5%. This chain connects TRBV7-2 to TRBJ2-1; tentatively, D is TRBD2 (5 bases). The sequencing used PBMCs from the stem cell graft donor, collected from the stem cell graft. This sequence originates from a human donor who donated a stem cell graft to a child with acute myeloid leukemia. CDR3 nucleotide sequence: TGTGCCAGCAGCTTGACGGACTTCCCCAATGAGCAGTTCTTC. This translates into CASSLTDFPNEQFF.